This T cell receptor (beta chain) was found in a study of T cells in Graves' hyperthyroidism and ophthalmopathy. This clonotype has more than one count but fewer than ten. This CDR3 has 15 amino acids. V shed 0 bases, J shed 6 bases, and the junction held 4 bases outside the gene matches. Germline loops: CDR1 MNHEY, CDR2 SVGAGI. RNA transcripts were the template for amplifying TCR beta CDR3 regions. The TCR CDR3 was amplified in a first-round RT-PCR using the HTBI primer set. TCRdb re-analysed the multiplex PCR reads in MiXCR, keeping a single row per CDR3 protein. The sample includes roughly 350,000 distinct CDR3 sequences, roughly 13% of them seen just once.

Sequenced sample: blood. This TCR derives from a woman aged 40 to 50 with Graves' ophthalmopathy. V gene TRBV6-5 combines with J gene TRBJ2-3, with 9 bases identical to TRBD2. The CDR3 here is CASSYSLAGRDTQYF. The CDR3 region has the DNA TGTGCCAGCAGTTACTCACTAGCGGGTAGGGATACGCAGTATTTT.